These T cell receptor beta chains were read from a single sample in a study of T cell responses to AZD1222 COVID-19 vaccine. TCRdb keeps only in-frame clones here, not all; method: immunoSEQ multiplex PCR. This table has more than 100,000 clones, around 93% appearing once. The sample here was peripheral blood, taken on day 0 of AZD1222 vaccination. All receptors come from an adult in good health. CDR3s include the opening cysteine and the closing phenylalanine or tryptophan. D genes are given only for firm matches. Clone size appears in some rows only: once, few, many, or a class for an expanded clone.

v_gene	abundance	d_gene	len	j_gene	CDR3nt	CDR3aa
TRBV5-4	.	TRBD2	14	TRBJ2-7	TGTGCCAGCAGCTCTAGCGGGTACTCCTACGAGCAGTACTTC	CASSSSGYSYEQYF
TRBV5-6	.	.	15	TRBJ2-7	TGTGCCAGCAGCCCCCCAAACTCAGCGAGGGGAGAGCAGTACTTC	CASSPPNSARGEQYF
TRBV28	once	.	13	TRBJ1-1	TGTGCCGCTGGGGGGGGCTGGGACACTGAAGCTTTCTTT	CAAGGGWDTEAFF
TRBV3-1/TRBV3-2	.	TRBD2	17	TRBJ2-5	TGTGCCAGCAGCCCCTGGACTAGCGGGAGTGGTTCGGAGACCCAGTACTTC	CASSPWTSGSGSETQYF
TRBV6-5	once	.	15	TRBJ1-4	TGTGCCAGCAGCCTACAGGAGGGAACTAATGAAAAACTGTTTTTT	CASSLQEGTNEKLFF
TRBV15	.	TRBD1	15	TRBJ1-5	TGTGCCACCAGCAGGGCTCAGGACAGGGGCTGGCCCCAGCATTTT	CATSRAQDRGWPQHF
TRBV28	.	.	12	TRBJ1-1	TGTGCCAGCAGTTTATTGAGCAGTGAAGCTTTCTTT	CASSLLSSEAFF
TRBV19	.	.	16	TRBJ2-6	TGTGCCAGTAGCATGACAGGCCAAGCTGGGGCCAACGTCCTGACTTTC	CASSMTGQAGANVLTF
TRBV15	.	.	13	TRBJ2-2	TGTGCCACGGGAGAGGGGAAGGCCGGGGAGCTGTTTTTT	CATGEGKAGELFF
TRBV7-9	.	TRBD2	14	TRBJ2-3	TGTGCCAGCAGCGCCGTAGCGGGAGAAAATACGCAGTATTTT	CASSAVAGENTQYF
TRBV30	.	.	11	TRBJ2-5	TGTGCGATCCAGGGAAGGGAGACCCAGTACTTC	CAIQGRETQYF
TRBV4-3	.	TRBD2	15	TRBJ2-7	TGCGCCAGCAGCAAGAATAGCGGGGGGACCTACGAGCAGTACTTC	CASSKNSGGTYEQYF
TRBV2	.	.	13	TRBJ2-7	TGTGCCAGCACCGGCAGTGGAGTGCACGAGCAGTACTTC	CASTGSGVHEQYF
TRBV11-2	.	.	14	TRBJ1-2	TGTGCCAGCAGCTTCGGACAGCGTGCCTCTGGCTACACCTTC	CASSFGQRASGYTF
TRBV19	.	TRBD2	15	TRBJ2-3	TGTGCCAGTAGGGGGACTAGCGGGAGACCAGATACGCAGTATTTT	CASRGTSGRPDTQYF
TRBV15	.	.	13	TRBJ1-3	TGTGCCACCAGCACCTCGACTGGAAACACCATATATTTT	CATSTSTGNTIYF
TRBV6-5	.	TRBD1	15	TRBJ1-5	TGTGCCAGCAGGGGACAGGGGGCTAGCAATCAGCCCCAGCATTTT	CASRGQGASNQPQHF
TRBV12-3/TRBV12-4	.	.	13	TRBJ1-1	TGTGCCAGCAGTTTAGGGACGGGCACTGAAGCTTTCTTT	CASSLGTGTEAFF
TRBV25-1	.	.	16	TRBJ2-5	TGTGCCAGCAGTGAACGGCTTAAGGGACCCCAAGAGACCCAGTACTTC	CASSERLKGPQETQYF
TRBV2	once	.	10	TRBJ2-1	TGTGCCAGCAGGGGGGTAGAGCAGTTCTTC	CASRGVEQFF
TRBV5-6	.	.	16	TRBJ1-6	TGTGCCAGCAGCTTGGGTCTTTCTTTGCGTGGGCCACCCCTCCACTTT	CASSLGLSLRGPPLHF
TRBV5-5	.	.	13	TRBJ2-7	TGTGCCAGCAGCCTCACAGGGGAGGCCGAGCAGTACTTC	CASSLTGEAEQYF
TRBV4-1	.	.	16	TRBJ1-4	TGCGCCAGCAGCCGCCCTGGGCAGGCAACTAATGAAAAACTGTTTTTT	CASSRPGQATNEKLFF
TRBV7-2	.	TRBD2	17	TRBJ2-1	TGTGCCAGCAGCTTCCCCGGGACTAGCGGGAGAAGCGGTGAGCAGTTCTTC	CASSFPGTSGRSGEQFF
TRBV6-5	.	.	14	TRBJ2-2	TGTGCCAGCAGTTACTCGCAGGGATCCGGGGAGCTGTTTTTT	CASSYSQGSGELFF